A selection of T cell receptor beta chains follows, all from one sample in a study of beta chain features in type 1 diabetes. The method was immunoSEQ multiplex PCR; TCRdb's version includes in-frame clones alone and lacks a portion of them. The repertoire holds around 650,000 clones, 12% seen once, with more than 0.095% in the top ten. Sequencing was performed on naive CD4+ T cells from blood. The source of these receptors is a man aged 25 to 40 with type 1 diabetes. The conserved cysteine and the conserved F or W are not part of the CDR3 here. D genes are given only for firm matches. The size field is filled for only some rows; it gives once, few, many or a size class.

CDR3 protein: ASSERQGADTEAF
D gene: TRBD1
clone size: .
V gene: TRBV6-1
J gene: TRBJ1-1

CDR3 protein: ASSYGPACGYT
D gene: .
clone size: .
V gene: TRBV21-1
J gene: TRBJ1-2

CDR3 protein: ASSDTGQGNSPLH
D gene: TRBD1
clone size: .
V gene: TRBV9
J gene: TRBJ1-6

CDR3 protein: ASSRSSYNSPLH
D gene: .
clone size: .
V gene: TRBV5-8
J gene: TRBJ1-6

CDR3 protein: ASSSQGADGYT
D gene: TRBD1
clone size: few
V gene: TRBV5-1
J gene: TRBJ1-2

CDR3 protein: AISDSGGAADTQY
D gene: TRBD2
clone size: few
V gene: TRBV10-3
J gene: TRBJ2-3

CDR3 protein: ASSMSGSAAQY
D gene: .
clone size: few
V gene: TRBV5-1
J gene: TRBJ2-5

CDR3 protein: ASSQDRGGTDTQY
D gene: .
clone size: .
V gene: TRBV4-2
J gene: TRBJ2-3

CDR3 protein: ASRPTSGADTQY
D gene: .
clone size: few
V gene: TRBV6-6
J gene: TRBJ2-3

CDR3 protein: ASSPRGRVNLQETQY
D gene: .
clone size: .
V gene: TRBV9
J gene: TRBJ2-5

CDR3 protein: ASSFIGSLSSTDTQY
D gene: .
clone size: .
V gene: TRBV7-2
J gene: TRBJ2-3

CDR3 protein: ASSSPTTQETQY
D gene: .
clone size: .
V gene: TRBV6-5
J gene: TRBJ2-5

CDR3 protein: ASSEEGGGNTGELF
D gene: TRBD2
clone size: .
V gene: TRBV2
J gene: TRBJ2-2

CDR3 protein: ASSVEAGVAKNIQY
D gene: TRBD2
clone size: .
V gene: TRBV9
J gene: TRBJ2-4

CDR3 protein: ASSLSSTGYNEQF
D gene: .
clone size: .
V gene: TRBV5-1
J gene: TRBJ2-1

CDR3 protein: ASSGQGSLNEKLF
D gene: TRBD1
clone size: .
V gene: TRBV18
J gene: TRBJ1-4

CDR3 protein: ASSPSRADEQF
D gene: .
clone size: few
V gene: TRBV7-2
J gene: TRBJ2-1

CDR3 protein: AISEEGNYGYT
D gene: .
clone size: few
V gene: TRBV10-3
J gene: TRBJ1-2

CDR3 protein: ASSPTGTNYGYT
D gene: .
clone size: few
V gene: TRBV5-6
J gene: TRBJ1-2

CDR3 protein: ASSNTGTGGFGNYGYT
D gene: TRBD1
clone size: .
V gene: TRBV25-1
J gene: TRBJ1-2

CDR3 protein: ASSSSDRANYGYT
D gene: .
clone size: .
V gene: TRBV28
J gene: TRBJ1-2

CDR3 protein: ASRSSGNTIY
D gene: .
clone size: few
V gene: TRBV6-5
J gene: TRBJ1-3

CDR3 protein: ASVEQGHQPQH
D gene: .
clone size: few
V gene: TRBV2
J gene: TRBJ1-5

CDR3 protein: ASRAGPEAF
D gene: .
clone size: .
V gene: TRBV25-1
J gene: TRBJ1-1

CDR3 protein: ASSPGGSPTEAF
D gene: TRBD1
clone size: few
V gene: TRBV27
J gene: TRBJ1-1

CDR3 protein: ASSLDRDTGELF
D gene: TRBD1
clone size: .
V gene: TRBV14
J gene: TRBJ2-2

CDR3 protein: ASSPPAAGTQY
D gene: .
clone size: .
V gene: TRBV2
J gene: TRBJ2-5

CDR3 protein: SVEGRMNTEAF
D gene: .
clone size: .
V gene: TRBV29-1
J gene: TRBJ1-1

CDR3 protein: ASSSGPLYNGYT
D gene: .
clone size: .
V gene: TRBV5-4
J gene: TRBJ1-2

CDR3 protein: ASSGSDLQY
D gene: .
clone size: few
V gene: TRBV9
J gene: TRBJ2-3

CDR3 protein: ASRGSSSGEQY
D gene: .
clone size: .
V gene: TRBV7-2
J gene: TRBJ2-7

CDR3 protein: ASSGTNEETQY
D gene: .
clone size: .
V gene: TRBV19
J gene: TRBJ2-5

CDR3 protein: ASSQQGRTFDEQF
D gene: .
clone size: few
V gene: TRBV18
J gene: TRBJ2-1

CDR3 protein: ASGSVPTVNTEAF
D gene: .
clone size: .
V gene: TRBV12-5
J gene: TRBJ1-1

CDR3 protein: ASSNQQMNTEAF
D gene: .
clone size: few
V gene: TRBV2
J gene: TRBJ1-1

CDR3 protein: ASSLGGSRNQPQH
D gene: .
clone size: .
V gene: TRBV28
J gene: TRBJ1-5

CDR3 protein: ASSEQGSAKNIQY
D gene: .
clone size: .
V gene: TRBV6-1
J gene: TRBJ2-4

CDR3 protein: ASSIVTGDGYT
D gene: TRBD1
clone size: .
V gene: TRBV19
J gene: TRBJ1-2

CDR3 protein: AIKMGQTTDTQY
D gene: TRBD1
clone size: few
V gene: TRBV10-3
J gene: TRBJ2-3

CDR3 protein: ASRPYLGETQY
D gene: .
clone size: .
V gene: TRBV27
J gene: TRBJ2-5

CDR3 protein: ASSLDSTSYEQY
D gene: .
clone size: few
V gene: TRBV5-1
J gene: TRBJ2-7

CDR3 protein: SVTGRLSEKLF
D gene: .
clone size: .
V gene: TRBV29-1
J gene: TRBJ1-4

CDR3 protein: ASSGGGHYGYT
D gene: .
clone size: few
V gene: TRBV18
J gene: TRBJ1-2

CDR3 protein: ASSAGQGNGYT
D gene: TRBD1
clone size: .
V gene: TRBV5-1
J gene: TRBJ1-2

CDR3 protein: ASRIVAATNEKLF
D gene: .
clone size: few
V gene: TRBV19
J gene: TRBJ1-4

CDR3 protein: AWSVRGGEQF
D gene: .
clone size: few
V gene: TRBV30
J gene: TRBJ2-1

CDR3 protein: ASSELTDTQY
D gene: .
clone size: .
V gene: TRBV6-1
J gene: TRBJ2-3

CDR3 protein: ASSERLNTGELF
D gene: .
clone size: few
V gene: TRBV2
J gene: TRBJ2-2

CDR3 protein: ASSPLGGRGQPQH
D gene: .
clone size: few
V gene: TRBV6-5
J gene: TRBJ1-5

CDR3 protein: AWSVDAQSGSDTQY
D gene: .
clone size: few
V gene: TRBV30
J gene: TRBJ2-3